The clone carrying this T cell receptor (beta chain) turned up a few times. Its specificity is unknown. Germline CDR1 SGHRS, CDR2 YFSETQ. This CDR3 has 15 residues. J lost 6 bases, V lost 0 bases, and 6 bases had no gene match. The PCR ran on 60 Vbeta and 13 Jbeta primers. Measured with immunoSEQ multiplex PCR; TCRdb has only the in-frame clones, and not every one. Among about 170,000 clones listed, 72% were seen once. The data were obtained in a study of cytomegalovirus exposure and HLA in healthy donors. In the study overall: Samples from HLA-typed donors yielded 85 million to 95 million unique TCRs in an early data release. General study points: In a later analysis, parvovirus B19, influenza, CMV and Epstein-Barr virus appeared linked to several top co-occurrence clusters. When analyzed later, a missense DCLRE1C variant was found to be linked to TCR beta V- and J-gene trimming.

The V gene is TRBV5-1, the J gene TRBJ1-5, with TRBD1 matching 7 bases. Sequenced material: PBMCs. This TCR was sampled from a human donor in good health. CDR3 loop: CASSLGLQGVQPQHF. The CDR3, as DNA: TGCGCCAGCAGCTTGGGTTTGCAGGGGGTTCAGCCCCAGCATTTT.